This TCR beta chain is drawn from a study of beta chain features in type 1 diabetes. Study-level background: Sorted cells from all samples, numbering approximately 100 million, were examined.

A heparinised blood draw that averaged around 100 mL was obtained once from each donor. About this clone itself: Its cognate antigen is unknown.

Study-wide results and caveats: Relative to healthy donors, patients appeared to have naive, central memory and Treg TCRB repertoires that were more similar. In every one of the four CD4+ subsets, TCRB CDR3s were moderately but significantly shorter in Type 1 diabetes patients.

Germline values: CDR1 SGHTA, CDR2 FQGNSA. The CDR3 sequence is 16 residues long. Trimming cost V 0 bases and J 0 bases, with 9 bases left between them. As every portion of the isolated RNA was reverse transcribed, the sequencing read expressed TCRB transcripts. Sequencing was performed with immunoSEQ multiplex PCR; in TCRdb, only in-frame clones are kept and a portion is missing. The sample yields hundreds of thousands of clones, about an eighth seen once. The sequence was obtained from a young man with type 1 diabetes. The chain has TRBV7-2 and TRBJ1-5; D is perhaps TRBD1 (6 bases). Specimen: naive CD4+ T cells from blood. CDR3 sequence: CASSLAQGNSNQPQHF. The CDR3 DNA reads TGTGCCAGCAGCTTAGCTCAGGGGAATAGCAATCAGCCCCAGCATTTT.